This note documents a single T cell receptor beta chain sequence. Which antigen it targets is not known. Base qualities are missing; no much larger clone stands one base away. This sample is part of a study of blood T cell repertoires in COVID-19 (dated by TCRdb to the early 2020s). Context from the whole study: Samples from collaborators originated in the United States, Italy and Spain and spanned both the acute and convalescent phases of COVID-19. The prospective study material was composed of cDNA or gDNA derived from T cells, B-cell-depleted T cells, or PBMCs. The dataset comprised deeply sampled blood TCRbeta repertoires from subjects exposed to, actively infected with, or recovered from COVID-19. The repertoires were made available in a free public database intended to serve as a resource for research on the immune response to SARS-CoV-2. The samples were drawn from two sources: the first 160 participants of the ongoing ImmuneRACE study, and fewer than 1,500 subjects contributed by 6 global collaborators. Nearly every sample came with metadata listing a de-identified subject ID, COVID-19 status, age in years and sex. HLA class I and class II types, where available, came from metadata supplied by the sample provider rather than from assay-based typing. Summary of the overall study and its limitations: The quantity of clinical and demographic metadata differed by source and by participant and was supplied without curation.

In Seattle, one collaborating source enrolled patients while the infection was active and tracked those patients longitudinally over the course of disease. Whole blood was collected in K2EDTA tubes by collaborating institutions according to the institutions' own protocols. For TCRbeta analysis, collaborators shipped samples in one of three forms: frozen whole blood, isolated PBMCs, or DNA extracted from either of those sample types. The germline V gene yields MDHEN for CDR1 and SYDVKM for CDR2. The CDR3, from cysteine to phenylalanine, totals 13 residues. Only the CDR3 part of the read is kept: 39 bases, read in frame from the first base. V loses 4 bases, J loses 12 bases, and the germline ends lie 16 bases apart. TCRbeta CDR3 regions were amplified from genomic DNA using the immunoSEQ Assay, a bias-controlled multiplex PCR. Concerning the study's data processing: Nucleated cell counts per sample were estimated from amplification of reference gene primers within the assay. To quantify the absolute abundance of each unique TCRbeta CDR3 rearrangement, sequence reads were collapsed and filtered. Productive Simpson clonality was computed per sample as the square root of Simpson's diversity index over productive rearrangements. TCRdb re-hosts the immuneACCESS table, in-frame sequences only. Its copies lack some clones; in the studies checked, an unresolved V gene accounts for under half of them, and the cause for the rest is not known. V, J and clone size derive from that table, while D and trimming were established from the DNA sequence. The table for this sample lists hundreds of thousands of clones; more than 80% of them were counted only once. Jointly, the top ten make up approximately 3% of the sample.

Recombination joined TRBV28 with TRBJ1-3, and possibly TRBD1, on 5 matching bases. Sample: peripheral blood. The sequence was collected from a woman in her twenties or thirties with COVID-19, enrolled during active disease. The sequenced DNA is TGTGCCAGCAGTTCTTCATGGACGGGGGGCATATATTTT. Translated, this gives CASSSSWTGGIYF.